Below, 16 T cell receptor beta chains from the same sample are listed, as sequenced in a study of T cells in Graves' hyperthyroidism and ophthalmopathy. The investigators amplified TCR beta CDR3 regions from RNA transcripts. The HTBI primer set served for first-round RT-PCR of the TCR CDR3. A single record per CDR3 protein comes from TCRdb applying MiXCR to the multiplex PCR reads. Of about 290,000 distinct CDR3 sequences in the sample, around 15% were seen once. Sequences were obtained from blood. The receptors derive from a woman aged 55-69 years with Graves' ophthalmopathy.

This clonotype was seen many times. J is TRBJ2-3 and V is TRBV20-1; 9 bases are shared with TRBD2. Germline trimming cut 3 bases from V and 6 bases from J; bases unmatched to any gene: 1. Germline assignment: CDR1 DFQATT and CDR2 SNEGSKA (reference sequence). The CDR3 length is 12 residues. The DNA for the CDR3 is TGCAGTGCTAGTACTAGCGGGGATACGCAGTATTTT. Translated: CSASTSGDTQYF.

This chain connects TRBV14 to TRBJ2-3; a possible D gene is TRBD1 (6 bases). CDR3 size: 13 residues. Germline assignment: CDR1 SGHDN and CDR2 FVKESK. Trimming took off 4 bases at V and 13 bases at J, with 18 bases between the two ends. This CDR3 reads CASSPGTTGGKYF. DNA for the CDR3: TGTGCCAGCAGCCCAGGGACGACAGGAGGAAAGTATTTT.

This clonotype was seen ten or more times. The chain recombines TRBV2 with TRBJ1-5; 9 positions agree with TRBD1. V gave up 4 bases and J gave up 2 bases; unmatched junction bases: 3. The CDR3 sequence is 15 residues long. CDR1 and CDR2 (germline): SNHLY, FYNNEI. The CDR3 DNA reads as TGTGCCAGCAGTGGGGACAGGGCGGGCAATCAGCCCCAGCATTTT. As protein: CASSGDRAGNQPQHF.

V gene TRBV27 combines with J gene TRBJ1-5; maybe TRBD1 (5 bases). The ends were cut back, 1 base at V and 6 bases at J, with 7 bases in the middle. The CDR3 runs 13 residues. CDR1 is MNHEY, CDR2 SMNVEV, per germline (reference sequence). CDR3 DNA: TGTGCCAGCAGTTTATACGGGGCTCAGCCCCAGCATTTT. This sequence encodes CASSLYGAQPQHF.

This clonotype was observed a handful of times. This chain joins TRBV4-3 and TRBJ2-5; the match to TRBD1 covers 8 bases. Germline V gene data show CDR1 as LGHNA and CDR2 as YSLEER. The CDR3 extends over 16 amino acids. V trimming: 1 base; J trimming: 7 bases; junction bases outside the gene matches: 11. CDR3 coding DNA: TGCGCCAGCAGCCAAGCGCCGACAGGGGTTATTGCGACCCAGTACTTC. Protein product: CASSQAPTGVIATQYF.

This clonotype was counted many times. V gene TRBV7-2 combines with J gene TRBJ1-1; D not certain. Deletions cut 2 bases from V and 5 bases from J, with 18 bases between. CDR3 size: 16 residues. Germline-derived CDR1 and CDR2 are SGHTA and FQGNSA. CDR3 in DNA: TGTGCCAGCAGCTTAACCGGTTGGTCCATACGGACTGAAGCTTTCTTT. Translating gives CASSLTGWSIRTEAFF.

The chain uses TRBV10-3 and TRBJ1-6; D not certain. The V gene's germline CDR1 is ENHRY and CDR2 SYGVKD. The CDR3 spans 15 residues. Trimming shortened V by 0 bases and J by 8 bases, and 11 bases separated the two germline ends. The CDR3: CAISESVDRYSPLHF. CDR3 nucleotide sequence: TGTGCCATCAGTGAGTCTGTCGACCGGTATTCACCCCTCCACTTT.

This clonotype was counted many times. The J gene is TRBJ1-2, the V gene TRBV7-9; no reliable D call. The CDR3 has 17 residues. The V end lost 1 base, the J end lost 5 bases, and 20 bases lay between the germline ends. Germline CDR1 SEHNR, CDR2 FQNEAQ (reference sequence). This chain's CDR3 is CASSLDLATSRQYGYTF. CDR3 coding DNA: TGTGCCAGCAGCTTAGATCTAGCTACCAGCCGTCAGTATGGCTACACCTTC.

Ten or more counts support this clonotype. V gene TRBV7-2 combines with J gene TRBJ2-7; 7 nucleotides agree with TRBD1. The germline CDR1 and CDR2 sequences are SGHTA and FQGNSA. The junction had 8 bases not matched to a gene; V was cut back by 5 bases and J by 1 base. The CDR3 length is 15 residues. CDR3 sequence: CASSPPPDRSYEQYF. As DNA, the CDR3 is TGTGCCAGCAGCCCTCCCCCGGACAGGTCCTACGAGCAGTACTTC.

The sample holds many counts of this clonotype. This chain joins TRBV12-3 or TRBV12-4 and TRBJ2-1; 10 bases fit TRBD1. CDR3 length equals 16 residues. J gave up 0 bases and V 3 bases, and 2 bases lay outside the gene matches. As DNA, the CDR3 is TGTGCCAGCAGTTTTGGGACAGGGGACTCCTACAATGAGCAGTTCTTC. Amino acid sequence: CASSFGTGDSYNEQFF.

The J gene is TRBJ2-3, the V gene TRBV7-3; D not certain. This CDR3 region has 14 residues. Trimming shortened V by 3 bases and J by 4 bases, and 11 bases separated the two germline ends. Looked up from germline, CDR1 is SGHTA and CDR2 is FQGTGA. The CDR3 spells CASSLRSGADTQYF. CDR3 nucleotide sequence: TGTGCCAGCAGCTTGAGAAGTGGCGCAGATACGCAGTATTTT.

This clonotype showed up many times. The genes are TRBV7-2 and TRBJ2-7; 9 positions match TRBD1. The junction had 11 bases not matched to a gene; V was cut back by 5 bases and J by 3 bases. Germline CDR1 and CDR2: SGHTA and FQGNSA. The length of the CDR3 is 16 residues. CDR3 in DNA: TGTGCCAGCAGCCCAAGACGGGACAGGGCAAACTACGAGCAGTACTTC. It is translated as CASSPRRDRANYEQYF.

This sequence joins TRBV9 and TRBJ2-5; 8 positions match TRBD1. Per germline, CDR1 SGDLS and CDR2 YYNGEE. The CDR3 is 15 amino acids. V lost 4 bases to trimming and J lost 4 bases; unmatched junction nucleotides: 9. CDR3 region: CASSLTPGGAETQYF. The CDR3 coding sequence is TGTGCCAGCAGCTTAACCCCAGGGGGCGCAGAGACCCAGTACTTC.

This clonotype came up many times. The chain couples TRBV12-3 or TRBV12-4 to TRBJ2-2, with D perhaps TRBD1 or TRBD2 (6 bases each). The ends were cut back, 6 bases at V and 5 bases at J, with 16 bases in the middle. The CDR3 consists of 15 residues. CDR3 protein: CASREGVITTGELFF. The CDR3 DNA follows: TGTGCCAGCAGGGAGGGGGTTATCACGACCGGGGAGCTGTTTTTT.

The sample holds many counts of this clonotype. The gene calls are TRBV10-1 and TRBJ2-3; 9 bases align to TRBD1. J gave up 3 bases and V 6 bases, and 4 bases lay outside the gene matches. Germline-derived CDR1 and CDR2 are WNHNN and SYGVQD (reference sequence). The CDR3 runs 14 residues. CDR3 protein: CASRPGQGTDTQYF. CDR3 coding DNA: TGCGCCAGCAGGCCCGGACAGGGGACAGATACGCAGTATTTT.

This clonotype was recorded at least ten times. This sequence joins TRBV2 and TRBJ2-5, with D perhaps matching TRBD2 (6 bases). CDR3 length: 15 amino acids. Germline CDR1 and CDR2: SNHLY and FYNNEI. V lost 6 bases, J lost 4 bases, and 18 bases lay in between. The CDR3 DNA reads TGTGCCAGCAGGGAGGATCTGGGGAGGTCAGAGACCCAGTACTTC. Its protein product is CASREDLGRSETQYF.